One sample yielded the 5 T cell receptor beta chains listed below, sequenced in a study of beta chain features in type 1 diabetes. Of the isolated RNA, all was reverse transcribed, and so the sequenced material was expressed TCRB transcripts. Produced via immunoSEQ multiplex PCR; TCRdb's table is partial and in-frame only. The sample yields roughly 330,000 clones, 9.5% to 12% seen once. Sequenced sample: naive CD4+ T cells from blood. These receptors came from a woman in her thirties in good health.

The V and J genes are TRBV7-3 and TRBJ2-3; 9 bases are shared with TRBD2. CDR1 and CDR2 (germline): SGHTA, FQGTGA. The CDR3 sequence is 15 residues long. V lost 2 bases to trimming and J lost 4 bases; unmatched junction nucleotides: 4. For the CDR3, the DNA is TGTGCCAGCAGCTTAGGCGGGAGGGAGGCAGATACGCAGTATTTT. Its protein is CASSLGGREADTQYF.

The gene calls are TRBV7-2 and TRBJ1-2; 7 nucleotides match TRBD1. There are 15 residues in the CDR3. The ends lost 5 bases at V and 6 bases at J; junction bases unmatched: 12. Germline V lookup: CDR1 SGHTA, CDR2 FQGNSA. As DNA, the CDR3 is TGTGCCAGCAGCCCTTCGACAGGGACGGGCGATGGCTACACCTTC. This translates into CASSPSTGTGDGYTF.

This clone was counted only a few times. The chain has TRBV5-1 and TRBJ2-5; 7 nucleotides agree with TRBD2. The CDR3 length is 15 residues. The germline gives CDR1 SGHRS, CDR2 YFSETQ. V lost 2 bases and J lost 2; bases outside the gene matches: 6. The CDR3 coding sequence is TGCGCCAGCAGCTTCTCTCTAGCGGCACAAGAGACCCAGTACTTC. This gives the protein CASSFSLAAQETQYF.

This clone has a handful of counts. The chain joins TRBV18 to TRBJ2-2, with 7 bases lining up with TRBD1. V dropped 3 bases and J dropped 1; count of bases not matched to a gene: 5. The CDR3 has 16 residues. The germline V gene encodes CDR1 KGHSH and CDR2 LQKENI. The CDR3 loop is CASSPNHRGNTGELFF. The CDR3, as DNA: TGTGCCAGCTCACCGAACCACAGGGGGAACACCGGGGAGCTGTTTTTT.

This clone has just a few counts. This rearrangement joins TRBV28 to TRBJ2-1; TRBD2 matches at 11 bases. The CDR3 sequence is 16 residues long. Germline CDR1 reads MDHEN; CDR2 reads SYDVKM. Germline trimming cut 4 bases from V and 10 bases from J; bases unmatched to any gene: 12. The CDR3 nucleotides are TGTGCCAGCAGTTCGGGAGGGGGACTAGCGGCTAGGGAGCAGTTCTTC. It specifies CASSSGGGLAAREQFF.